The 31 T cell receptor beta chains below all came from one sample that was sequenced in a study of blood T cell repertoires in COVID-19. TCRdb's table, derived via immunoSEQ multiplex PCR, lists solely in-frame clones and lacks some. The table shows a few hundred thousand clones, with around nine tenths occurring only once. The sequencing input was PBMCs or T cells enriched from blood (not recorded which). These receptors were obtained from a woman aged 50 to 60 with acute COVID-19.

V gene TRBV28 combines with J gene TRBJ1-2; tentatively, D is TRBD1 (5 bases). Trimming left V 5 bases short and J 2 bases short, with 12 bases between. The length of the CDR3 is 14 residues. The germline V gene has CDR1 MDHEN and CDR2 SYDVKM. The CDR3 is CASSRGLTNYGYTF. The DNA of the CDR3 is TGTGCCAGCAGTAGGGGACTCACAAACTATGGCTACACCTTC.

The V and J genes are TRBV28 and TRBJ2-7; 10 nucleotides line up with TRBD1. CDR1 is MDHEN, CDR2 SYDVKM, per germline. CDR3 length: 14 amino acids. The V and J ends lost 6 bases and 1 base, in that order; junction bases with no gene match: 3. The CDR3 reads CASSRDRGSYEQYF. The CDR3 DNA follows: TGTGCCAGCAGCCGGGACAGGGGTTCCTACGAGCAGTACTTC.

V usage is TRBV11-3 and J usage is TRBJ1-1; tentative D call: TRBD1 (5 bases). Germline V CDR1 and CDR2: SGHNT, YENEEA. The CDR3 extends over 13 amino acids. Trimming pared 4 bases from V and 4 bases from J, leaving 10 bases between. The CDR3 sequence: CASSSGGTTEAFF. The DNA of the CDR3 is TGTGCCAGCAGCTCCGGGGGTACCACTGAAGCTTTCTTT.

This clone was observed once. Its ends do not fully match the called genes, so a read error is possible. The chain has TRBV24-1 and TRBJ1-1; D may be TRBD1 (6 bases). Germline CDR1 and CDR2: KGHDR and SFDVKD. The CDR3 is 14 amino acids. Here the CDR3 DNA reads TGTGCCCCCAGGACTCCGGACAGGAACACTGAAGCTTTCTTT. It specifies CAPRTPDRNTEAFF.

The V and J genes are TRBV5-4 and TRBJ1-2, with TRBD1 matching over 7 bases. This CDR3 region has 14 residues. Germline V gene data show CDR1 as SGHNT and CDR2 as YYREEE (reference sequence). J lost 7 bases, V lost 0 bases, and 6 bases had no gene match. CDR3 loop: CASSLARGRAGYTF. The CDR3 coding sequence is TGTGCCAGCAGCTTGGCTAGGGGGCGAGCTGGCTACACCTTC.

The V gene is TRBV30, the J gene TRBJ2-7; no definite D call. In germline, CDR1 is GTSNPN, CDR2 SVGIG (reference sequence). The V gene lost 0 bases and the J gene lost 5 bases, with 14 bases spanning the gap. The CDR3 is made up of 14 amino acids. The CDR3 nucleotides are TGTGCCTGGAGTGTACGGCAGGTGGTCCACGAGCAGTACTTC. Its protein product is CAWSVRQVVHEQYF.

As regards this clone: Other DNA sequences in this sample translate to the same CDR3. The rearrangement joins TRBV28 to TRBJ2-5, with TRBD2 matching 8 bases. The germline CDR1 and CDR2 sequences are MDHEN and SYDVKM. After removal of 5 bases from V and 2 bases from J, the junction contained 4 bases not matched to a gene. CDR3 length equals 14 residues. CDR3 in amino acids: CASSPPSGQETQYF. CDR3 DNA sequence: TGTGCCAGCAGTCCGCCTAGCGGGCAAGAGACCCAGTACTTC.

The gene calls are TRBV20-1 and TRBJ2-7; 8 nucleotides agree with TRBD2. Germline-derived CDR1 and CDR2 are DFQATT and SNEGSKA (reference sequence). The CDR3 has 14 residues. Trimming at V came to 3 bases and at J to 0 bases, leaving 4 bases not matched to a gene. The CDR3 nucleotides read TGCAGTGCTAGTCCCGGGACTAGCTCCTACGAGCAGTACTTC. Its protein product is CSASPGTSSYEQYF.

This rearrangement joins TRBV19 to TRBJ2-5; D perhaps matches TRBD2 (6 bases). Germline CDR1 is LNHDA and CDR2 is SQIVND (reference sequence). V was pared by 5 bases and J by 4 bases, with 14 bases between. The CDR3 extends over 14 amino acids. The CDR3 DNA is TGTGCCAGTAGTGGGGGGATGTTTATAGAGACCCAGTACTTC. This sequence encodes CASSGGMFIETQYF.

The chain couples TRBV27 to TRBJ1-3; 8 nucleotides agree with TRBD1. The germline V gene has CDR1 MNHEY and CDR2 SMNVEV (reference sequence). The CDR3 length is 20 residues. Trimming took 6 bases from V and 9 from J; bases not matched to a gene: 28. CDR3 in amino acids: CASSSLQQGGLWDRYGTIYF. The CDR3 bases are TGTGCCAGCAGCTCCCTCCAACAGGGGGGACTGTGGGACCGGTATGGCACCATATATTTT.

The sample holds one count of this clone. The V gene is TRBV5-1, the J gene TRBJ2-3, with 13 bases that match TRBD2. The CDR3 runs 19 residues. The V and J ends lost 0 bases and 0 bases, in that order; junction bases with no gene match: 7. In germline, CDR1 is SGHRS, CDR2 YFSETQ. The CDR3 loop is CASSLGLGLAGVSTDTQYF. The CDR3 coding sequence is TGCGCCAGCAGCTTGGGGTTAGGACTAGCGGGAGTTAGCACAGATACGCAGTATTTT.

The CDR3 DNA reads TGTGCCAGCAGTTACCCCGGATTAGCGGGAGAGCAGTTCTTC. This encodes CASSYPGLAGEQFF. The genes are TRBV6-5 and TRBJ2-1; the match to TRBD2 covers 8 bases. The CDR3 has 14 amino acids. Germline trimming cut 2 bases from V and 10 bases from J; bases unmatched to any gene: 7. Germline CDR1 and CDR2: MNHEY and SVGAGI.

The genes are TRBV27 and TRBJ2-3; 8 nucleotides agree with TRBD2. Per the germline V gene, CDR1 is MNHEY and CDR2 is SMNVEV (reference sequence). The CDR3 is made up of 15 amino acids. V gave up 6 bases and J gave up 6 bases; unmatched junction bases: 11. This CDR3 is CASSLKSGSLDTQYF. As DNA, the CDR3 is TGTGCCAGCAGCTTAAAGAGCGGGAGTCTGGATACGCAGTATTTT.

The genes are TRBV6-2 or TRBV6-3 and TRBJ1-1; possible D gene TRBD1, 6 bases. The CDR3 runs to 15 residues. Trimming pared 2 bases from V and 1 base from J, leaving 11 bases between. CDR1 is MNHEY, CDR2 SVGEGT, per germline. In nucleotides, the CDR3 is TGTGCCAGCAGTTACACCACAGGGACGAACACTGAAGCTTTCTTT. Its translation: CASSYTTGTNTEAFF.

This chain uses TRBV11-2 with TRBJ1-6, with D perhaps TRBD1 (6 bases). V was trimmed by 4 bases and J by 5 bases, leaving 9 bases between them. CDR1 and CDR2 (germline): SGHAT, FQNNGV. The CDR3 has 14 residues. CDR3 in DNA: TGTGCCAGCAGCTCGAGGACAGATAATTCACCCCTCCACTTT. Translated, it gives CASSSRTDNSPLHF.

The CDR3 region has the DNA TGTGCCACACAAGTATTTTACGAGCAGTACTTC. Its protein product is CATQVFYEQYF. V is TRBV28 and J is TRBJ2-7; D is ambiguous. The germline V and J ends were trimmed by 10 bases and 4 bases, with 11 bases remaining between them. CDR1 is MDHEN and CDR2 is SYDVKM in the germline V gene. CDR3 length equals 11 residues.

This clone was seen a single time. The chain carries TRBV4-1 and TRBJ1-2, with no clear D. The germline gives CDR1 MGHRA, CDR2 YSYEKL. The V gene lost 4 bases and the J gene lost 4 bases, with 13 bases spanning the gap. The CDR3 runs 14 residues. This CDR3 is CASSPAAGPYGYTF. DNA for the CDR3: TGCGCCAGCAGCCCCGCAGCAGGCCCCTATGGCTACACCTTC.

The genes are TRBV20-1 and TRBJ2-1, with a tentative D call TRBD2 (6 bases). The ends were cut back, 3 bases at V and 2 bases at J, with 14 bases in the middle. This CDR3 is 15 amino acids long. Germline CDR1 and CDR2: DFQATT and SNEGSKA (reference sequence). This CDR3 is CSASRGYTPYNEQFF. The CDR3 DNA reads TGCAGTGCTAGTCGGGGGTATACCCCCTACAATGAGCAGTTCTTC.

The rearrangement links TRBV12-3 or TRBV12-4 to TRBJ2-1; 7 positions match TRBD1. This CDR3 is built from 13 residues. Trimming removed 10 bases from V and 5 bases from J; junction bases left unmatched: 8. CDR3 nucleotides: TGTGCCACTTCGGGACAGCTTCACAATGAGCAGTTCTTC. It codes for CATSGQLHNEQFF.

V and J are TRBV19 and TRBJ1-2; D gene uncertain. Per the germline V gene, CDR1 is LNHDA and CDR2 is SQIVND (reference sequence). This CDR3 comprises 15 residues. The V end lost 4 bases, the J end lost 4 bases, and 16 bases lay between the germline ends. The CDR3 here is CASSRSPPSVYGYTF. The DNA for the CDR3 is TGTGCCAGTAGTAGATCCCCTCCGAGCGTCTATGGCTACACCTTC.

The rearrangement links TRBV3-1 (or the pseudogene TRBV3-2) to TRBJ1-3; 8 nucleotides match TRBD1. This CDR3 comprises 15 residues. Germline loops: CDR1 LGHDT, CDR2 YNNKEL (reference sequence). Losses at the gene ends were 1 base for V and 2 bases for J; bases not matched to a gene: 1. The CDR3 bases are TGTGCCAGCAGCCAAGCGACAGGGGCTGGAAACACCATATATTTT. It is translated as CASSQATGAGNTIYF.

This chain joins TRBV6-2 or TRBV6-3 and TRBJ2-3; 8 nucleotides line up with TRBD2. Germline CDR1 reads MNHEY; CDR2 reads SVGEGT. The CDR3 spans 16 residues. With 5 bases clipped from V and 3 bases from J, the junction kept 10 bases outside the gene matches. The CDR3 nucleotides are TGTGCCAGCAGTAGGGGGAGCGGGAGAGGGACAGATACGCAGTATTTT. It yields the protein CASSRGSGRGTDTQYF.

The V gene is TRBV3-1 (or the pseudogene TRBV3-2), the J gene TRBJ2-1, with TRBD1 as a possible D gene (5 bases). Germline loops: CDR1 LGHDT, CDR2 YNNKEL (reference sequence). The V end lost 3 bases, the J end lost 4 bases, and 13 bases lay between the germline ends. The CDR3 has 15 residues. The CDR3 DNA is TGTGCCAGCAGCCATGGACAAAACCTTTACAATGAGCAGTTCTTC. Protein product: CASSHGQNLYNEQFF.

The chain carries TRBV12-3 or TRBV12-4 and TRBJ1-1; TRBD1 matches 7 bases. This CDR3 has 12 amino acids. V was pared by 6 bases and J by 9 bases, with 7 bases of the junction left unmatched. The chain's CDR3 is CASREPGQQAFF. In DNA, the CDR3 is TGTGCCAGCAGGGAACCGGGACAGCAAGCTTTCTTT.

This sequence joins TRBV30 and TRBJ1-1; 8 nucleotides agree with TRBD1. CDR3 length: 14 residues. The germline V gene has CDR1 GTSNPN and CDR2 SVGIG (reference sequence). V was clipped by 5 bases and J by 10 bases; unmatched bases: 15. CDR3 sequence: CAWDSWQGAPPAFF. CDR3 nucleotide sequence: TGTGCCTGGGATTCCTGGCAGGGGGCCCCACCAGCTTTCTTT.

The chain couples TRBV2 to TRBJ1-5; D perhaps matches TRBD1 (6 bases). This CDR3 region has 16 residues. Trimming shortened V by 6 bases and J by 4 bases, and 19 bases separated the two germline ends. Germline V gene data show CDR1 as SNHLY and CDR2 as FYNNEI. CDR3 bases: TGTGCCAGCAGCCAACAAACAGGGCGCGGAAATCAGCCCCAGCATTTT. It codes for CASSQQTGRGNQPQHF.

This clone was detected only once. This CDR3 is CASSMYHTEAFF. CDR3 coding DNA: TGTGCCAGTAGTATGTATCACACTGAAGCTTTCTTT. V and J are TRBV19 and TRBJ1-1; D call uncertain. The V and J ends lost 3 bases and 3 bases respectively, with 5 bases between them. The CDR3 is 12 amino acids. CDR1 LNHDA and CDR2 SQIVND come from the germline V gene (reference sequence). The complete variable domain, with remaining parts taken from reference TRBV19 and TRBJ1-1, reads DGGITQSPKYLFRKEGQNVTLSCEQNLNHDAMYWYRQDPGQGLRLIYYSQIVNDFQKGDIAEGYSVSREKKESFPLTVTSAQKNPTAFYLCASSMYHTEAFFGQGTRLTVV.

This sequence joins TRBV11-2 and TRBJ1-2; D might be TRBD1 (6 bases). CDR1 and CDR2 (germline): SGHAT, FQNNGV. Trimming pared 5 bases from V and 6 bases from J, leaving 13 bases between. CDR3 length equals 13 residues. In DNA form, the CDR3 reads TGTGCCAGCAGCCGAACAGGGATGGATGGCTACACCTTC. As protein: CASSRTGMDGYTF.

The chain links TRBV7-9 to TRBJ2-3, with 7 bases lining up with TRBD2. The CDR3 spans 16 residues. Germline CDR1 and CDR2: SEHNR and FQNEAQ (reference sequence). The J segment lost 3 bases and the V segment lost 5 bases, leaving 11 bases of the junction unmatched. The CDR3 loop is CASSPPRGLVTDTQYF. Written as DNA, the CDR3 is TGTGCCAGCAGCCCTCCTCGAGGACTAGTAACAGATACGCAGTATTTT. Supplemented by reference TRBV7-9 and TRBJ2-3, the full variable domain reads DTGVSQNPRHKITKRGQNVTFRCDPISEHNRLYWYRQTLGQGPEFLTYFQNEAQLEKSRLLSDRFSAERPKGSFSTLEIQRTEQGDSAMYLCASSPPRGLVTDTQYFGPGTRLTVL.

This chain's CDR3 is CASSEASLDYNEQFF. CDR3 coding DNA: TGTGCCAGCAGTGAAGCTAGCTTAGACTACAATGAGCAGTTCTTC. J is TRBJ2-1 and V is TRBV6-1; D call uncertain. Germline loops: CDR1 MNHNS, CDR2 SASEGT. Trimming removed 0 bases at V and 3 bases at J, with 9 bases between. The CDR3 is made up of 15 amino acids.

This clone has just one count. V usage is TRBV9 and J usage is TRBJ1-6; D remains ambiguous. The germline gives CDR1 SGDLS, CDR2 YYNGEE. V lost 0 bases and J lost 7, with 11 bases in between. This CDR3 has 15 residues. In DNA, the CDR3 is TGTGCCAGCAGCGTAGATTCGGGTAGAAATTCACCCCTCCACTTT. It encodes CASSVDSGRNSPLHF.